Described below is a single T cell receptor (beta chain) sequence and its context. This clonotype is medium-sized (0.01 to 0.1%) by frequency; its count is not recorded. There is no known antigen for this receptor. Acute infectious disease was absent in all participants, and all participants were in good physical condition. Live CSF cells for droplet-based sequencing were sorted with a live/dead marker. To pellet immune cells, CSF obtained by lumbar puncture was centrifuged at 300g. CSF samples were checked for red blood cells, and any sample contaminated with blood was excluded. CSF cells were cryopreserved in freezing medium, frozen at -80 degrees C overnight, and then transferred to liquid nitrogen for storage. CSF samples were stored for less than six months before analysis. Libraries were built with 10x single-cell sequencing. CSF cells were profiled with 10X Genomics single-cell V(D)J and 5' gene-expression libraries. An Illumina NextSeq550 was used to sequence the CSF single-cell TCR libraries. On the authors' methods: V(D)J reads were aligned to the vdj-GRCh38 alts ensemble 2.0.0 reference and processed with the Cell Ranger vdj pipeline. Cell barcodes sharing the same set of productive CDR3 nucleotide sequences were defined as clonotypes. Clonotype information was added to Seurat v3.0 gene-expression metadata to link clonality with transcriptional profiles. Any CSF cell with more than 1,800 genes, more than 7,500 UMIs or more than 10% mitochondrial reads was excluded. To identify TCRs with known antigen specificity, CDR3-beta sequences were compared against VDJdb. Clone sharing was examined by network analysis using the R package qgraph, in which only TCRs with complete alpha and beta chains were included. The reads, reprocessed by TCRdb, yield one row per CDR3 protein sequence and no DNA. What appears here as the V and J calls and clone size reflects TCRdb's work, not the paper's. This sample's table carries about 1,500 distinct CDR3 sequences. More than 5% of the sample goes to the ten largest clones.

The sample belongs to a study of CD8 T cells in cerebrospinal fluid in Alzheimer's disease (TCRdb year 2020). Regarding the study in general: The study used two single-cell methods, plate-based nested PCR sequencing and droplet-based sequencing, to evaluate clonal expansion of CSF T cells. Whether clonally expanded T cells were present in cerebrospinal fluid from healthy elderly individuals and from patients with neurodegenerative disease was tested. CSF gene-expression analysis, which included Parkinson's disease patients, covered about two dozen samples in total. The droplet-based CSF analysis comparing patients with controls included about 9 healthy controls (almost 11,000 cells) and about 9 patients with MCI or Alzheimer's disease (approximately 10,000 cells).

The research as a whole found: Only samples with detectable clones (approximately eleven healthy, 5 MCI, 5 AD, 6 PD) were included in the overall clonality comparison. Finding EBV-specific TCRs in CSF, the authors cautioned, does not establish a causal link between EBV and Alzheimer's disease. In pooled data, a highly expanded clone (at least 3% of TCRs) occurred in 1 of 10 healthy subjects versus 4 of 6 Alzheimer's patients. In patients with MCI or Alzheimer's disease, the biggest CSF clone accounted for a larger percentage of TCRs than in controls. The EBV-specific clones were neither the most highly expanded clones nor enriched among patients.

Including cysteine and phenylalanine, the CDR3 has 18 amino acids. DNA is not on record. The chain couples TRBV21-1 to TRBJ2-1; without DNA, the TCRdb call of TRBD1 cannot be checked. TRBV21-1 is shown as a pseudogene. The specimen sequenced was cerebrospinal fluid. The clonotype was recovered from a human donor in good health. CDR3 region: CASSKLGRGGQTYNEQFF.